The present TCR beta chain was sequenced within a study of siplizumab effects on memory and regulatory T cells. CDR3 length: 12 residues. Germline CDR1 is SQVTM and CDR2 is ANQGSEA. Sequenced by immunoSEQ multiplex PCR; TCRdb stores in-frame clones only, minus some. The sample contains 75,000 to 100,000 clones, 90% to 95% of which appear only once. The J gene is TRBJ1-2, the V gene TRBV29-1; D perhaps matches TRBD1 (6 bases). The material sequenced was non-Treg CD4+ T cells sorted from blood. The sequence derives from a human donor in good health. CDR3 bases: TGCAGTTCCGAGGGGGGGGAAAAGAGCTACACCTTC. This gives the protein CSSEGGEKSYTF.